This TCR beta chain was captured by sequencing in a study of T cell changes during pregnancy in multiple sclerosis. Some clones are missing from TCRdb's copy, which holds only in-frame ones; the method was immunoSEQ multiplex PCR. The profile covers about 80,000 clones, with approximately 90% appearing a single time and approximately 1.5% taken by the ten largest. Trimming stripped 6 bases from V and 0 bases from J, with 3 bases between. Germline CDR1 is MNHNS and CDR2 is SASEGT. The CDR3 loop spans 11 amino acids. The chain is built from TRBV6-1 and TRBJ2-7; D is undetermined. The starting material was peripheral blood, obtained before pregnancy. This sequence was found in a female donor with multiple sclerosis, enrolled in a pregnancy study. This CDR3 reads CASRSSYEQYF. The CDR3 bases are TGTGCCAGCAGGAGCTCCTACGAGCAGTACTTC.